Listed below are T cell receptor beta chains from one sample, sequenced in a study of T cells in Graves' hyperthyroidism and ophthalmopathy. TCRdb redid the calling of the multiplex PCR reads with MiXCR, one entry per CDR3 protein. The sample shows 50,000 to 60,000 distinct CDR3 sequences, roughly 50% of them seen only once. Sequencing was performed on blood. The receptors originated from a woman in her twenties or thirties with Graves' ophthalmopathy. Each CDR3 is given with its conserved first and last residue. Fields, in order: V gene, clone size, D gene, J gene, CDR3 protein, CDR3 DNA. A D gene is named only where the DNA matches it firmly. The size field is filled for only some rows; it gives once, few, many or a size class.

>TRBV29-1|many|TRBD2|TRBJ2-5
CSGHRLAGSQETQYF
TGCAGCGGCCACAGACTAGCGGGAAGCCAAGAGACCCAGTACTTC
>TRBV13|many|.|TRBJ2-5
CASSLDETQYF
TGTGCCAGCAGCTTGGACGAGACCCAGTACTTC
>TRBV10-3|many|.|TRBJ1-1
CAISESGSTEAFF
TGTGCCATCAGTGAGTCGGGGTCCACTGAAGCTTTCTTT
>TRBV12-3/TRBV12-4|few|TRBD1|TRBJ1-2
CASSLARDRGYTF
TGTGCCAGCAGTTTAGCGCGGGACAGGGGCTACACCTTC
>TRBV29-1|medium-sized|TRBD1|TRBJ2-7
CSGGTAYEQYF
TGCAGCGGGGGGACAGCCTACGAGCAGTACTTC
>TRBV12-3/TRBV12-4|many|.|TRBJ2-6
CASSQFSGANVLTF
TGTGCCAGCAGCCAGTTCTCTGGGGCCAACGTCCTGACTTTC
>TRBV18|.|TRBD2|TRBJ2-7
CASSPRTSGIGQGEQYF
TGTGCCAGCTCACCAAGGACTAGCGGGATAGGACAGGGCGAGCAGTACTTC
>TRBV3-1|many|.|TRBJ2-7
CASRSQGNYEQYF
TGTGCCAGCAGGTCGCAGGGGAACTACGAGCAGTACTTC
>TRBV28|many|.|TRBJ1-5
CASRTNQPQHF
TGTGCCAGCAGAACAAATCAGCCCCAGCATTTT
>TRBV3-1|few|TRBD2|TRBJ2-7
CASSQEPAAGGLEQYF
TGTGCCAGCAGCCAAGAACCCGCGGCGGGAGGGCTGGAGCAGTACTTC
>TRBV2|many|.|TRBJ2-6
CASSELAAPIGANVLTF
TGTGCCAGCAGTGAACTGGCGGCCCCAATTGGGGCCAACGTCCTGACTTTC
>TRBV5-4|many|.|TRBJ1-1
CASSSARTTEAFF
TGTGCCAGCAGCTCGGCCAGGACCACTGAAGCTTTCTTT
>TRBV20-1|.|TRBD1|TRBJ1-4
CSAPGRQGWDEKLFF
TGCAGTGCTCCCGGTAGACAGGGGTGGGATGAAAAACTGTTTTTT
>TRBV10-2|medium-sized|TRBD2|TRBJ2-7
CASSDLPGRAGSRYEQYF
TGCGCCAGCAGTGACTTACCGGGGAGGGCAGGGAGTAGGTACGAGCAGTACTTC
>TRBV7-9|many|.|TRBJ2-7
CASSFLGSSYEQYF
TGTGCCAGCAGCTTCCTCGGGAGCTCCTACGAGCAGTACTTC
>TRBV5-1|.|TRBD2|TRBJ2-7
CASSGAATSGGSYEQYF
TGCGCCAGCAGCGGGGCTGCGACTAGCGGGGGCTCCTACGAGCAGTACTTC
>TRBV18|.|.|TRBJ2-3
CASSPPGGTDTRYF
TGTGCCAGCTCACCACCGGGAGGGACAGATACGCGGTATTTT
>TRBV7-9|.|.|TRBJ1-4
CASSLDWGSNEKLFF
TGTGCCAGCAGCTTAGACTGGGGCTCGAATGAAAAACTGTTTTTT
>TRBV19|many|.|TRBJ1-6
CASSPRGQGNSPLHF
TGTGCCAGTAGTCCCCGTGGGCAGGGAAATTCACCCCTCCACTTT
>TRBV24-1|medium-sized|TRBD2|TRBJ2-1
CATSDFRTSGRGNEQFF
TGTGCCACCAGTGATTTTCGGACTAGCGGGAGAGGGAATGAGCAGTTCTTC
>TRBV7-6|.|.|TRBJ2-5
CASSFGQYF
TGTGCCAGCAGCTTTGGACAGTACTTC
>TRBV6-5|many|TRBD1|TRBJ2-7
CASSLNLGDSSYEQYF
TGTGCCAGCAGCCTCAACCTGGGGGACAGCTCCTACGAGCAGTACTTC
>TRBV12-3/TRBV12-4|.|.|TRBJ1-2
CANSKGDGVYGYTF
TGTGCCAACTCAAAGGGGGATGGTGTCTATGGCTACACCTTC